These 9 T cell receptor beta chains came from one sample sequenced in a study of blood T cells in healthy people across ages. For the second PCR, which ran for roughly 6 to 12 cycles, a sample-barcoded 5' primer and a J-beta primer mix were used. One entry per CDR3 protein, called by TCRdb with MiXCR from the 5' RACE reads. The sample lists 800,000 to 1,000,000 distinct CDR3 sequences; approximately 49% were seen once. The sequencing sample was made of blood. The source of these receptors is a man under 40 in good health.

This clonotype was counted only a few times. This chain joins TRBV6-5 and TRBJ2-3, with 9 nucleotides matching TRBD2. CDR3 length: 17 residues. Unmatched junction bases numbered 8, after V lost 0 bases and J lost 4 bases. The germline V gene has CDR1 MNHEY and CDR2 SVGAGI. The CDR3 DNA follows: TGTGCCAGCAGTTACTCGGGAGCGGGGGGTAGAGCAGATACGCAGTATTTT. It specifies CASSYSGAGGRADTQYF.

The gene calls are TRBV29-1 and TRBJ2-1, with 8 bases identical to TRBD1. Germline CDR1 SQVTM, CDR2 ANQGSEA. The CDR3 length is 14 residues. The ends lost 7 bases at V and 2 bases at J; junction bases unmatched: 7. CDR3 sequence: CSARTGPTYNEQFF. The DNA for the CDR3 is TGCAGCGCACGGACAGGGCCCACCTACAATGAGCAGTTCTTC.

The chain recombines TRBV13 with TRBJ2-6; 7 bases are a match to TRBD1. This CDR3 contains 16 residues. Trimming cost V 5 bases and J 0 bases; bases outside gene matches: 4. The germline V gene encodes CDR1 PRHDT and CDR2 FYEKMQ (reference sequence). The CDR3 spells CASSPGTVSGANVLTF. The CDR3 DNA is TGTGCCAGCAGCCCCGGGACAGTCTCTGGGGCCAACGTCCTGACTTTC.

The DNA for the CDR3 is TGTGCCAGCAGTACGCGGACGGGAAACACTGAAGCTTTCTTT. Its protein is CASSTRTGNTEAFF. V and J are TRBV27 and TRBJ1-1; D is unresolved. Germline loops: CDR1 MNHEY, CDR2 SMNVEV (reference sequence). CDR3 length equals 14 residues. With 5 bases removed from V and 2 bases from J, the gap between germline ends came to 12 bases.

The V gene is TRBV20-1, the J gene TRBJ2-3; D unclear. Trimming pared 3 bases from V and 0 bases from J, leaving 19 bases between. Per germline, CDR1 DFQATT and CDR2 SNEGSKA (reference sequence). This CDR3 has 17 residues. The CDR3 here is CSARGITSNPSTDTQYF. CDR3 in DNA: TGCAGTGCTAGGGGAATCACAAGTAACCCTAGCACAGATACGCAGTATTTT.

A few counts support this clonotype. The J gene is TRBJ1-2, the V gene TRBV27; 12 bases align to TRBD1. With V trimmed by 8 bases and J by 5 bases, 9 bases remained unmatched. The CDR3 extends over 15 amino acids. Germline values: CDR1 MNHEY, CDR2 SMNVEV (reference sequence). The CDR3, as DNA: TGTGCCAGCCGGTCCGGGGGACAGGGGGCATATGGCTACACCTTC. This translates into CASRSGGQGAYGYTF.

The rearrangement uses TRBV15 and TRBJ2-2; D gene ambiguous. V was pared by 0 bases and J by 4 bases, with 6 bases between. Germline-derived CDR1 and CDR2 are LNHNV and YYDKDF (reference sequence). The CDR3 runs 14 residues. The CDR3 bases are TGTGCCACCAGCAGAGACCCGAGCACCGGGGAGCTGTTTTTT. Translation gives CATSRDPSTGELFF.

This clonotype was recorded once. The CDR3 sequence: CAISGQTLYGYTF. Written as DNA, the CDR3 is TGTGCCATCTCGGGACAGACGTTATATGGCTACACCTTC. The chain has TRBV6-6 and TRBJ1-2; 7 nucleotides align to TRBD1. The J segment lost 5 bases and the V segment lost 10 bases, leaving 10 bases of the junction unmatched. The germline V gene has CDR1 MNHNY and CDR2 SVGAGI (reference sequence). CDR3 size: 13 residues.

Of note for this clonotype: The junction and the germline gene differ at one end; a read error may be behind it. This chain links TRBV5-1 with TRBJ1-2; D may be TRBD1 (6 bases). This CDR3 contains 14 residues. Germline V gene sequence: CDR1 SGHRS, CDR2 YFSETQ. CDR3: CVSSGIGGGNGYTF. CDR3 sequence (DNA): TGCGTCAGCAGCGGCATAGGGGGTGGTAATGGCTACACCTTC.